This entry features one TCR beta chain sequence. It lacks a known antigen. It has no much larger one-base neighbor in the sample; base qualities were not kept. The sample's time point label, in plain terms: about 28 days (+/-7) after the second vaccine dose. AZD1222 recipients with second doses at about 4 weeks or about 12 weeks were pooled, because spike-specific TCR depth and breadth did not differ between schedules. Samples from vaccinated people were obtained from the UK trials COV001 and COV002, which included a single-blind randomized controlled phase 2/3 trial of AZD1222 (ChAdOx1 nCoV-19) in healthy adults. For TCRbeta chain sequencing, PBMC samples from trial participants were taken at day 0 and at day 28 after the second dose. V trim: 3 bases; J trim: 5 bases; unmatched bases: 11. As encoded in the germline V gene, CDR1 is KGHSH while CDR2 is LQKENI. The CDR3 holds 16 amino acids from the cysteine to the phenylalanine. Of the read, only the CDR3 DNA is kept; its 48 bases are in frame from base 1.

This entry comes from a study of T cell responses to AZD1222 COVID-19 vaccine listed by TCRdb under 2021. Regarding the study in general: A total of 233 trial participants underwent TCR sequencing, of whom around 200 received two doses of AZD1222 and some 25 received two doses of the MenACWY control vaccine. Trial participants were enrolled by age into subgroups of 18-55, 56-69 and 70-plus years, and 148, 28 and 57 TCR-sequenced participants, respectively, were included in these subgroups.

The paper as a whole reports these results and caveats: The vaccine-associated CD4 TCRs covered the entire spike protein, and the dominant responses fell in regions 160-218 and 743-854. After two AZD1222 doses, spike-specific TCR breadth and depth were significantly higher than at day 0 and than in MenACWY recipients. In the small 56-69-year group, the increase in depth fell short of significance, most likely because of low power. Only five to seven AZD1222 recipients were SARS-CoV-2 seropositive at baseline, limiting conclusions about previously exposed vaccinees. Participants were mostly white British and included more females than males, and it was suggested by the authors that clonal diversity may have been underestimated. Reportedly, close to half of the unique spike-specific TCRs recognized epitopes lying outside the regions that are mutated in the B.1.351 and B.1.1.7 variants. No day 14 peak-response samples were available, so repertoires were characterized only after the peak T cell response.

The CDR3 regions of human TCRbeta chains were analyzed by immunosequencing. The authors' analysis ran thus. TCRs in the repertoires were compared against a reference library of SARS-CoV-2-specific TCRs that had been generated with the MIRA antigen-specificity platform. Breadth meant the fraction of unique TCRs that were SARS-CoV-2-associated, whereas depth meant the fraction of total T cells that were SARS-CoV-2-associated. Using the MIRA data, each spike-specific TCR was assigned both to the spike region to which the TCR was reactive and to a CD4 or CD8 class. Log10-transformed breadth and depth values were compared by one-way ANOVA with Sidak's multiple comparisons tests. Sourced from immuneACCESS, this table was stored by TCRdb with only in-frame sequences that have V and J called. A share of the clones is absent; for the studies checked, an unresolved V gene accounts for under half, and the remainder has no known explanation. V, J and clone size were drawn from that table, and D and trimming were deduced from the DNA. The sample contains roughly 150,000 clones, approximately 90% of them found a single time. The ten largest account for 1% to 1.5% of the sample.

The sample here was peripheral blood, taken 28 days after the second AZD1222 dose. The receptor comes from an adult who received the AZD1222 COVID-19 vaccine. The chain is encoded by TRBV18 joined to TRBJ2-7, with 9 central nucleotides matching TRBD1. The CDR3 reads CASSPPDRGIFDEQYF. The DNA sequence follows: TGTGCCAGCTCACCTCCGGACAGGGGAATATTCGACGAGCAGTACTTC.